What follows describes a single T cell receptor beta chain. What it binds is not known. Samples from alopecia areata patients were lesional scalp punch biopsies and peripheral blood. The CDR3 runs 17 residues. Germline V gene sequence: CDR1 MNHNS, CDR2 SASEGT. The ends lost 2 bases at V and 7 bases at J; junction bases unmatched: 11. This entry is derived from a study of CD8+ T cells in alopecia areata. Across the whole study: It was oral tofacitinib, at 5 to 10 mg twice daily, that treated patients received. Study conclusions and caveats: Sharing of TCR sequences between patients (possibly for HLA-related reasons) was less clear than in mice.

RNA extraction was followed by reverse transcription into cDNA, which acted as the sequencing template. TCRdb keeps only in-frame clones here, not all; method: immunoSEQ multiplex PCR. The repertoire holds some 150,000 clones, with about 66% as singletons. The genes are TRBV6-1 and TRBJ1-6; 7 nucleotides match TRBD1. The TCR was taken from a human donor with alopecia areata. The sample was CD8+ T cells sorted from blood, taken at week 0. The CDR3 is CASSEMGQRALNSPLHF. The CDR3 DNA sequence: TGTGCCAGCAGTGAAATGGGACAGAGGGCCCTAAATTCACCCCTCCACTTT.